Below, one TCR beta chain is given with its context. Its antigen is unknown. This sample was taken from a study of human T cells and chemical hapten exposure. Study-level background: It was small differences in pooled library volume that mainly caused per-sample TCR yields to vary.

Germline lookup yields CDR1 SGDLS and CDR2 YYNGEE. With 4 bases clipped from V and 2 bases from J, the junction kept 18 bases outside the gene matches. The CDR3 extends over 18 amino acids. General study points: Sensitization with DPC brought no change to TCRs above 1 in 1000 in frequency.

Individual cDNA molecules had unique molecular identifiers attached to them by the library. Each CDR3 protein is one row after TCRdb ran MiXCR on the reads. The sample lists 95,000 to 150,000 distinct CDR3 sequences, approximately 9.3% occurring once. From whole blood left unfractionated, total RNA was extracted. Material: whole blood. The TCR sequence derives from a human donor in good health. Some clones in this sample may be carry-over from other donors' samples. This chain uses TRBV9 with TRBJ2-7; TRBD2 matches 7 bases. The CDR3 region has the DNA TGTGCCAGCAGCCCGACTAGCCAGAGGTCCCTCTTCACCTACGAGCAGTACTTC. It codes for CASSPTSQRSLFTYEQYF. Using reference TRBV9 and TRBJ2-7 for the parts outside the CDR3, the full variable domain is DSGVTQTPKHLITATGQRVTLRCSPRSGDLSVYWYQQSLDQGLQFLIQYYNGEERAKGNILERFSAQQFPDLHSELNLSSLELGDSALYFCASSPTSQRSLFTYEQYFGPGTRLTVT.